The 20 T cell receptor beta chains below come from one sample, sequenced in a study of PD-1 and CTLA-4 blockade in melanoma. TCRdb keeps only in-frame clones here, not all; method: immunoSEQ multiplex PCR. The data contain around 16,000 clones, roughly 73% of them singletons. Material: CD8+ T cells from peripheral blood, obtained before anti-PD-1 treatment. These receptors were taken from a human donor with melanoma.

This chain uses TRBV19 with TRBJ1-1; unclear D gene. Germline V CDR1 and CDR2: LNHDA, SQIVND (reference sequence). This CDR3 has 13 residues. Trimming stripped 2 bases from V and 2 bases from J, with 6 bases between. The DNA of the CDR3 is TGTGCCAGTAGTATACGGCCTAACACTGAAGCTTTCTTT. Amino acid sequence: CASSIRPNTEAFF. The full variable domain, rest sourced from reference TRBV19 and TRBJ1-1, is DGGITQSPKYLFRKEGQNVTLSCEQNLNHDAMYWYRQDPGQGLRLIYYSQIVNDFQKGDIAEGYSVSREKKESFPLTVTSAQKNPTAFYLCASSIRPNTEAFFGQGTRLTVV.

V usage is TRBV14 and J usage is TRBJ1-2, with D unresolved. Germline V CDR1 and CDR2: SGHDN, FVKESK. V was trimmed by 4 bases and J by 4 bases, leaving 7 bases between them. There are 12 residues in the CDR3. CDR3 sequence (DNA): TGTGCCAGCAGCCTTTCTCTCTATGGCTACACCTTC. It translates to CASSLSLYGYTF.

The chain carries TRBV4-1 and TRBJ2-1; 10 bases match TRBD2. V gave up 0 bases and J gave up 0 bases; unmatched junction bases: 5. The CDR3 contains 18 residues. Germline V gene data show CDR1 as MGHRA and CDR2 as YSYEKL. This CDR3 reads CASSQEWTSGRSYNEQFF. The CDR3 DNA reads TGCGCCAGCAGCCAAGAGTGGACTAGCGGTCGCTCCTACAATGAGCAGTTCTTC.

The count of this clone is one. The V gene is TRBV6-5, the J gene TRBJ1-1; D perhaps matches TRBD1 (6 bases). This CDR3 spans 13 amino acids. V was clipped by 4 bases and J by 3 bases, with 9 bases between them. CDR1 is MNHEY and CDR2 is SVGAGI in the germline V gene. The CDR3 loop is CASSWGLDTEAFF. In DNA, the CDR3 is TGTGCCAGCAGTTGGGGGCTAGACACTGAAGCTTTCTTT.

The J gene is TRBJ1-5, the V gene TRBV27; D might be TRBD1 (6 bases). Trimming stripped 1 base from V and 4 bases from J, with 29 bases between. The CDR3 is 21 residues long. Germline V gene data show CDR1 as MNHEY and CDR2 as SMNVEV (reference sequence). CDR3 region: CASSLYSPETSAWTANQPQHF. DNA of the CDR3: TGTGCCAGCAGTTTATATTCGCCCGAAACCAGCGCATGGACAGCAAATCAGCCCCAGCATTTT.

Only a few counts were recorded for this clone. The chain is built from TRBV12-3 or TRBV12-4 and TRBJ2-1; D may be TRBD1 (5 bases). Between the trimmed V and J ends, which lost 5 bases and 6 bases, there was a span of 11 bases. This CDR3 contains 13 residues. The CDR3 here is CASSVGLLNEQFF. The CDR3 nucleotides are TGTGCCAGCAGTGTGGGGCTCCTCAATGAGCAGTTCTTC.

The gene calls are TRBV2 and TRBJ2-2, with D possibly being TRBD2 (5 bases). Trimming took off 6 bases at V and 6 bases at J, with 14 bases between the two ends. CDR1 is SNHLY, CDR2 FYNNEI, per germline. CDR3 length: 14 residues. This CDR3 is CASRGDTASGELFF. CDR3 bases: TGTGCCAGCAGGGGAGACACGGCCTCCGGGGAGCTGTTTTTT.

The genes are TRBV27 and TRBJ2-7, with TRBD2 matching over 11 bases. The germline gives CDR1 MNHEY, CDR2 SMNVEV (reference sequence). Trimming removed 5 bases from V and 4 bases from J; junction bases left unmatched: 7. The CDR3 runs 15 residues. This CDR3 is CASSVTSGVSYEQYF. Here the CDR3 DNA reads TGTGCCAGCAGTGTGACTAGCGGGGTCTCTTACGAGCAGTACTTC.

V usage is TRBV9 and J usage is TRBJ2-7; D remains ambiguous. Deletions cut 3 bases from V and 0 bases from J, with 19 bases between. Germline V gene lookup returns CDR1 SGDLS and CDR2 YYNGEE. The CDR3 length is 17 residues. The CDR3 here is CASSANPGDSSSYEQYF. In DNA form, the CDR3 reads TGTGCCAGCAGCGCCAACCCCGGAGACTCGTCCTCCTACGAGCAGTACTTC.

By share, this clone counts as medium-sized. This chain uses TRBV5-6 with TRBJ2-7; 7 bases line up with TRBD1. The germline V gene encodes CDR1 SGHDT and CDR2 YYEEEE. With 2 bases clipped from V and 7 bases from J, the junction kept 3 bases outside the gene matches. This CDR3 has 12 amino acids. The CDR3 sequence: CASSLGGREQYF. The CDR3 DNA reads as TGTGCCAGCAGCTTAGGGGGCCGGGAGCAGTACTTC.

This chain links TRBV6-5 with TRBJ1-1; 7 nucleotides line up with TRBD1. The CDR3 length is 16 residues. With V trimmed by 3 bases and J by 0 bases, 7 bases remained unmatched. Germline V gene sequence: CDR1 MNHEY, CDR2 SVGAGI. The CDR3 DNA reads TGTGCCAGCAGTTATCGACAGGGCCCCATGAACACTGAAGCTTTCTTT. Translated, it gives CASSYRQGPMNTEAFF.

The chain links TRBV7-6 to TRBJ2-5; 7 bases line up with TRBD1. Germline V CDR1 and CDR2: SGHVS, FNYEAQ. V gave up 5 bases and J gave up 2 bases; unmatched junction bases: 5. This CDR3 is built from 14 residues. CDR3 bases: TGTGCCAGCAGCCAGGACAGGTCACAAGAGACCCAGTACTTC. Amino acids: CASSQDRSQETQYF.

The CDR3 spells CAIRKPSKDGNEAFF. The CDR3 DNA sequence: TGTGCCATCAGGAAACCATCGAAGGACGGGAATGAAGCTTTCTTT. V is TRBV10-3 and J is TRBJ1-1; D unclear. This CDR3 spans 15 amino acids. With 6 bases removed from V and 7 bases from J, the gap between germline ends came to 21 bases. Germline V gives CDR1 ENHRY, CDR2 SYGVKD.

This clone turned up a few times. V usage is TRBV19 and J usage is TRBJ1-5, with D maybe TRBD1 (5 bases). The CDR3 extends over 15 amino acids. CDR1 LNHDA and CDR2 SQIVND come from the germline V gene (reference sequence). Trimming shortened V by 7 bases and J by 6 bases, and 19 bases separated the two germline ends. CDR3 DNA: TGTGCCAGTACCGACATGGGGGGGGTTTTTCAGCCCCAGCATTTT. Amino acids: CASTDMGGVFQPQHF.

By its share, this clone is medium-sized (0.01 to 0.1%). The chain recombines TRBV25-1 with TRBJ1-1; no firm D call. Germline lookup yields CDR1 MGHDK and CDR2 SYGVNS. This CDR3 is 14 amino acids long. V shed 5 bases and J shed 3 bases, with 13 bases lying between them. The CDR3 loop is CASSPRRVHTEAFF. DNA for the CDR3: TGTGCCAGCAGTCCCCGGAGGGTCCACACTGAAGCTTTCTTT.

The gene calls are TRBV5-4 and TRBJ2-1, with D unclear. The CDR3 totals 13 residues. Germline assignment: CDR1 SGHNT and CDR2 YYREEE (reference sequence). V lost 2 bases and J 10 bases, leaving 13 bases between the germline ends. CDR3 sequence reads: CASSFGWVQEQFF. DNA of the CDR3: TGTGCCAGCAGCTTTGGTTGGGTTCAAGAGCAGTTCTTC.

The chain links TRBV29-1 to TRBJ1-1; D uncertain. Trimming stripped 0 bases from V and 1 base from J, with 3 bases between. The germline V gene has CDR1 SQVTM and CDR2 ANQGSEA. The CDR3 sequence is 12 residues long. CDR3 in DNA: TGCAGCGTTGAAGAAGCGAACACTGAAGCTTTCTTT. It codes for CSVEEANTEAFF. Filled out from reference TRBV29-1 and TRBJ1-1, the complete variable domain reads SAVISQKPSRDICQRGTSLTIQCQVDSQVTMMFWYRQQPGQSLTLIATANQGSEATYESGFVIDKFPISRPNLTFSTLTVSNMSPEDSSIYLCSVEEANTEAFFGQGTRLTVV.

V usage is TRBV5-4 and J usage is TRBJ1-1; 7 bases agree with TRBD1. Germline V CDR1 and CDR2: SGHNT, YYREEE (reference sequence). With V trimmed by 7 bases and J by 4 bases, 16 bases remained unmatched. The CDR3 spans 16 residues. CDR3 coding DNA: TGTGCCAGCTTCCCTCGGCTAAGGGGGCTGAGCACTGAAGCTTTCTTT. It encodes CASFPRLRGLSTEAFF.

This rearrangement joins TRBV6-1 to TRBJ1-2; D uncertain. The CDR3 has 14 amino acids. Trimming removed 5 bases at V and 5 bases at J, with 15 bases between. Per germline, CDR1 MNHNS and CDR2 SASEGT. CDR3: CASSPRDRAYGYTF. As DNA, the CDR3 is TGTGCCAGCAGTCCCCGTGATCGGGCTTATGGCTACACCTTC.

The chain uses TRBV4-1 and TRBJ2-1; TRBD1 or TRBD2 may be the D gene (5 bases each). The CDR3 is made up of 11 amino acids. Germline CDR1 is MGHRA and CDR2 is YSYEKL. V lost 3 bases and J lost 10, with 7 bases in between. CDR3 in amino acids: CASSQGTEQFF. CDR3 nucleotides: TGCGCCAGCAGCCAGGGGACGGAGCAGTTCTTC.